What follows is one TCR beta chain and its context. This clonotype appeared many times. No cognate antigen has been identified for it. Base-call qualities are not available, and no considerably larger clone is one nucleotide away. TCR cDNA was made using 5'RACE template switching, a step that added a universal primer site and unique molecular identifiers. Priming for cDNA synthesis came from both the TCR alpha and TCR beta constant segments. Library amplification involved two PCR steps, and the second step added sample barcodes and sequencing adapters. Sequencing of libraries was performed on Illumina HiSeq 2500 (2x100 bp) or NovaSeq (2x150 bp). In the paper's pipeline: Demultiplexing of reads and collapsing into UMI consensus sequences were performed with MIGEC, and V(D)J alignment was carried out with MiXCR. Clonotypes responding to the vaccine were identified with edgeR on replicate PBMC samples, with the criteria of FDR below 0.01 and a log2 fold change above 5 up to day 15. Each bulk clonotype received a CD4 or CD8 identity based on whether the sequenced CD4 or CD8 repertoire contained that clonotype at higher abundance. TCRdb itself trimmed the public reads at Q25 with fastp, ran MiXCR and retained productive beta chains. Entries that share a CDR3 protein sequence are merged under the most common genes and DNA. TCRdb, not the authors, supplied the V and J calls. Within this sample are roughly 74,000 distinct CDR3 sequences, with 7.1% of them counted one time only. Under 45% of the sample belongs to the ten largest clones.

The sample's treatment or condition, from its label and the paper: live attenuated yellow fever vaccine strain. A standard Ficoll-Paque protocol was used to isolate PBMCs from peripheral blood. CD4 and CD8 T-cell fractions were isolated with Dynabeads CD4 and CD8 positive selection kits. TriZol was used to extract RNA from bulk PBMCs, from CD4 and CD8 fractions, and from dextramer-positive and dextramer-negative fractions. This entry comes from a study of T cells after yellow fever vaccination (dated by TCRdb to the late 2010s). Study-level background: The SMART-Seq v4 Ultra Low Input RNA kit was used to prepare libraries from fractions with low cell numbers. To track T-cell clones before and after primary and booster YFV17D yellow fever vaccination, bulk TCR alpha and beta repertoires were sequenced longitudinally. Blood was collected at multiple timepoints before and after primary and secondary immunization, and bulk PBMC replicates and cell subsets were isolated. Two healthy male donors made up the cohort, one aged 18 to 29 years and the other aged 30 to 40 years. What the study reported, not specific to this receptor: The study included only a couple of donors, which limits how far the findings can be generalized. Computational filtering was needed because FACS-sorted repertoires could contain abundant contaminating clonotypes from the bulk population. The secondary T-cell response was weaker than the primary response but faster, peaking on day 5 instead of day 15. A small fraction of clonotypes appeared in both the CD4 and CD8 compartments, likely as a result of convergent recombination. Most clones expanded after primary vaccination (96% of CD4 and 88% of CD8) were re-detected after the booster, suggesting that broad memory maintenance occurred.

The sequence was obtained from a man younger than 35 who received the YFV17D yellow fever vaccine. The material was CD8+ T cells sorted from PBMCs, obtained less than 6 days after the first yellow fever vaccination.

The DNA is TGTGCCAGCAGCTTCCCCACGAACACCGGGGAGCTGTTTTTT. This gives the protein CASSFPTNTGELFF. The receptor chain draws on TRBV5-6 and TRBJ2-2; the D gene is unclear. CDR1 and CDR2 are drawn from the germline V gene: SGHDT, YYEEEE. V and J are truncated by 2 bases and 0 bases respectively, leaving an intervening sequence of 5 bases. The CDR3 numbers 14 residues from cysteine through phenylalanine. Left in the record is the CDR3 DNA by itself, 42 bases read in frame from the first base.